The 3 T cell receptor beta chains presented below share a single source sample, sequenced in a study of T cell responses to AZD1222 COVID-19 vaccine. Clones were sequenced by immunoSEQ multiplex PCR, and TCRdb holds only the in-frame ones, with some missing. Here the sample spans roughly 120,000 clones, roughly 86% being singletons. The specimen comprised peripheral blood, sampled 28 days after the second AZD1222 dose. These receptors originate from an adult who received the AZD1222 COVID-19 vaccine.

The DNA of the CDR3 is TGCGCCAGCAGCTCGGGACTAGCGGGGGGAACTAGCACAGATACGCAGTATTTT. Protein sequence: CASSSGLAGGTSTDTQYF. V is TRBV4-3 and J is TRBJ2-3, with TRBD2 matching over 15 bases. The CDR3 length is 18 residues. Germline trimming cut 5 bases from V and 0 bases from J; bases unmatched to any gene: 6. Per the germline V gene, CDR1 is LGHNA and CDR2 is YSLEER.

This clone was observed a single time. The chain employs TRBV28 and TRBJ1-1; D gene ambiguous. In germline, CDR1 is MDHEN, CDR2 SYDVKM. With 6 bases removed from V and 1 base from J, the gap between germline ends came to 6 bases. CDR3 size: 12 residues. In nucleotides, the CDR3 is TGTGCCAGCAGCCAGAGGAACACTGAAGCTTTCTTT. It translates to CASSQRNTEAFF.

Here the CDR3 reads CASSQGTSGGTDTQYF. The CDR3 DNA follows: TGTGCCAGCAGCCAAGGGACTAGCGGGGGCACAGATACGCAGTATTTT. The V and J genes are TRBV4-2 and TRBJ2-3, with 12 bases aligning to TRBD2. After removal of 1 base from V and 1 base from J, the junction contained 0 bases not matched to a gene. The CDR3 is 16 amino acids. Germline V gene data show CDR1 as LGHNA and CDR2 as YNFKEQ.